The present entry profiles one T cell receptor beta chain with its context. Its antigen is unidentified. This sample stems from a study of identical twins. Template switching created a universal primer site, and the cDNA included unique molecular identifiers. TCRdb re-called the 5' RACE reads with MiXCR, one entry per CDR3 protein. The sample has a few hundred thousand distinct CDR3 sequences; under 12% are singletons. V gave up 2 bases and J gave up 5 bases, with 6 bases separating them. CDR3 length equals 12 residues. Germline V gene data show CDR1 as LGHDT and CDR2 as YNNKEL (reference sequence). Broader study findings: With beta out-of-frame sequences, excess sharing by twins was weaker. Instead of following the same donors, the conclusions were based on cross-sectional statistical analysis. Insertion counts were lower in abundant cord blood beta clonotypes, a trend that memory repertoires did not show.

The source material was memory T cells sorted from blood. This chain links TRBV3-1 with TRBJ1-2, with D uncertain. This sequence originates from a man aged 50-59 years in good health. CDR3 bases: TGTGCCAGCAGCCAACACAGTTATGGCTACACCTTC. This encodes CASSQHSYGYTF. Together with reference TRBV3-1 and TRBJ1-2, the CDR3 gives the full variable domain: DTAVSQTPKYLVTQMGNDKSIKCEQNLGHDTMYWYKQDSKKFLKIMFSYNNKELIINETVPNRFSPKSPDKAHLNLHINSLELGDSAVYFCASSQHSYGYTFGSGTRLTVV.